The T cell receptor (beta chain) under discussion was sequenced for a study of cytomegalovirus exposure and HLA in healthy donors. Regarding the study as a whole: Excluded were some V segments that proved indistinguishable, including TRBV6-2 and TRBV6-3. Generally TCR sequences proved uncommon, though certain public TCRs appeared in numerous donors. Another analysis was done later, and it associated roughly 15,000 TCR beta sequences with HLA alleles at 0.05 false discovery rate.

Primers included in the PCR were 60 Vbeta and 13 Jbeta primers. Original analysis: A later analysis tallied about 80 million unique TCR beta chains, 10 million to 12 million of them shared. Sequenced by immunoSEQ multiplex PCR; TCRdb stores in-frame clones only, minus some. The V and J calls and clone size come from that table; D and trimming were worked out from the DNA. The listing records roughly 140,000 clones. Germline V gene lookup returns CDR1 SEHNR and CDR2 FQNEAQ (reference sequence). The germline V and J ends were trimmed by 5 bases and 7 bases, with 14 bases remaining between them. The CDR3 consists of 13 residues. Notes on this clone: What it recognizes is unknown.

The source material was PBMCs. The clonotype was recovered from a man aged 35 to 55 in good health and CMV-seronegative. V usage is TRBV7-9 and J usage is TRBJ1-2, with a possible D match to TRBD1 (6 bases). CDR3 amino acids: CASSPGPGAGYTF. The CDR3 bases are TGTGCCAGCAGCCCGGGTCCAGGGGCTGGCTACACCTTC.